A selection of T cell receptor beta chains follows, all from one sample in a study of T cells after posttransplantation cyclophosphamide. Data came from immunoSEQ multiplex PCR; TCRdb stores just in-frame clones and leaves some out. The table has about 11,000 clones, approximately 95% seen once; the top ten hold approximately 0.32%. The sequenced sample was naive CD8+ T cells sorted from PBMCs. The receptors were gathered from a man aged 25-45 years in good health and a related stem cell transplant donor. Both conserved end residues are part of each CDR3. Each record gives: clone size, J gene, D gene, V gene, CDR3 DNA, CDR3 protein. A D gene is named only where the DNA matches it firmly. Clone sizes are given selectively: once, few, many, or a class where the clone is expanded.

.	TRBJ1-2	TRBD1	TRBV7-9	TGTGCCAGCAGCTCGGGACAGGCGGACATCTATGGCTACACCTTC	CASSSGQADIYGYTF
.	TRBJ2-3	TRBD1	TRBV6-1	TGTGCCAGCAGTGATCGTCAGGGGGTTGCAGATACGCAGTATTTT	CASSDRQGVADTQYF
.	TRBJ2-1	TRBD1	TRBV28	TGTGCCAGCAGCCTAAGACAGGGGGGTGGCTACAATGAGCAGTTCTTC	CASSLRQGGGYNEQFF
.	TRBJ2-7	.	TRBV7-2	TGTGCCAGCAGCTTAGTGCCCCTGGGCGACGAGCAGTACTTC	CASSLVPLGDEQYF
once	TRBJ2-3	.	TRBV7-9	TGTGCCAGCAACCTACTTCGGACTGCAGTTGGCACAGATACGCAGTATTTT	CASNLLRTAVGTDTQYF
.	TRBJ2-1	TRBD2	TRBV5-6	TGTGCCAGCAGCTTAAGGACTAGCGTCAATGAGCAGTTCTTC	CASSLRTSVNEQFF
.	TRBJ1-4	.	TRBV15	TGTGCCACCAGCCCAGGGGCCAGGGCCCTTCTTAATGAAAAACTGTTTTTT	CATSPGARALLNEKLFF
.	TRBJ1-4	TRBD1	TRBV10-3	TGTGCCATCAGTGAGGAACGACAGGGGTTTATTGAAAAACTGTTTTTT	CAISEERQGFIEKLFF
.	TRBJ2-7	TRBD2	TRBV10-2	TGCGCCAGCAGCGAGAGGATGGCTAGCGGGTTCGCTACCTACGAGCAGTACTTC	CASSERMASGFATYEQYF
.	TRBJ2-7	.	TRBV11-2	TGTGCCAGCAGCTCCGAGGGTTTCGAGCAGTACTTC	CASSSEGFEQYF
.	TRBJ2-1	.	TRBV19	TGTGCCAGTAGTATTCTAGGACAAGGCCCCTACAATGAGCAGTTCTTC	CASSILGQGPYNEQFF
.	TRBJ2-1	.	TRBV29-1	TGCAGCGTTGAACGCGGGGGCCCCTCCTACAATGAGCAGTTCTTC	CSVERGGPSYNEQFF
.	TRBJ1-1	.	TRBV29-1	TGCAGCGTGGGGGCCCTGAACACTGAAGCTTTCTTT	CSVGALNTEAFF
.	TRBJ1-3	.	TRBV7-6	TGTGCCAGCACCGGACTAGGAGGGGGGAACACCATATATTTT	CASTGLGGGNTIYF
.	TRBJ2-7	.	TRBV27	TGTGCCAGCAGTTCCTCGGGGGGCGGGTCGCTGGAGCAGTACTTC	CASSSSGGGSLEQYF
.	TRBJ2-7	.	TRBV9	TGTGCCAGCAGCGTAGTGCCAGGGACCTACGAGCAGTACTTC	CASSVVPGTYEQYF
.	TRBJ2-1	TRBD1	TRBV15	TGTGCCACCAGCAGAGATAGGGGACCGGGACAGGGGGTCAATGAGCAGTTCTTC	CATSRDRGPGQGVNEQFF
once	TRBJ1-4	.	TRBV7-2	TGTGCCAGCAGCTTTCACGAGACAACTAATGAAAAACTGTTTTTT	CASSFHETTNEKLFF